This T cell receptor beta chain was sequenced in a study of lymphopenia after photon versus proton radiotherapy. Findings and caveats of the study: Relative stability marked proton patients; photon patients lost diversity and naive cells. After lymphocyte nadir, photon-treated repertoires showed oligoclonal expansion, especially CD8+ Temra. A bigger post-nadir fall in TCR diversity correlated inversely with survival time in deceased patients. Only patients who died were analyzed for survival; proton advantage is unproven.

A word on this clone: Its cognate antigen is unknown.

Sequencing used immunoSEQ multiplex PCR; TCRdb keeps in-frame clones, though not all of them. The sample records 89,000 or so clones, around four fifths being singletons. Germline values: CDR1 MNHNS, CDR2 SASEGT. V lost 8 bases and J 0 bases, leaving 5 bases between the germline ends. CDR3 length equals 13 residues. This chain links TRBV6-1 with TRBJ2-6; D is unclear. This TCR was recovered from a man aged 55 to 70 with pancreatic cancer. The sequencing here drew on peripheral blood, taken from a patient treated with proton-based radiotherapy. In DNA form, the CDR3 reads TGTGCCAGCTACTACTCTGGGGCCAACGTCCTGACTTTC. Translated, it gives CASYYSGANVLTF.